A selection of T cell receptor beta chains follows, all from one sample in a study of yellow fever vaccine responses in identical twins. TCRdb passed the RT-PCR reads through MiXCR, listing each CDR3 protein once. Seen here are 7,500 to 10,000 distinct CDR3 sequences, over 70% observed once, and the top ten hold 2.1%. Source: T cells from blood (PBMCs), unsorted or a sorted subset (not recorded which), taken before or after yellow fever vaccination (not recorded which). The source of these receptors is a woman younger than 30 who received the yellow fever vaccine. CDR3s include the opening cysteine and the closing phenylalanine or tryptophan. D genes are given only for firm matches. Not all rows give a size; the values are once, few, many and, for expanded clones, a class.

V gene: TRBV5-1
J gene: TRBJ2-1
clone size: NA
D gene: NA
CDR3 DNA: TGCGCCAGCAGCACCCTTTATACGGGCAACAATGAGCAGTTCTTC
CDR3 protein: CASSTLYTGNNEQFF

V gene: TRBV29-1
J gene: TRBJ1-1
clone size: NA
D gene: NA
CDR3 DNA: TGCAGCGTAGCCTCCCCTGAGGAAGCTTTCTTT
CDR3 protein: CSVASPEEAFF

V gene: TRBV15
J gene: TRBJ1-5
clone size: few
D gene: TRBD1
CDR3 DNA: TGTGCCACCAGCAGACGACAGGGGATGTCCGGACAGCCCCAGCATTTT
CDR3 protein: CATSRRQGMSGQPQHF

V gene: TRBV20-1
J gene: TRBJ2-5
clone size: NA
D gene: TRBD2
CDR3 DNA: TGCAGTGCTAGAGGGGCAGGGTACGGACTAGCGGAGACCCAGTACTTC
CDR3 protein: CSARGAGYGLAETQYF

V gene: TRBV18
J gene: TRBJ1-5
clone size: NA
D gene: TRBD1
CDR3 DNA: TGTGCCAGCTCATTCGACAGGGTCAATCAGCCCCAGCATTTT
CDR3 protein: CASSFDRVNQPQHF

V gene: TRBV13
J gene: TRBJ1-2
clone size: few
D gene: TRBD1
CDR3 DNA: TGTGCCAGCATCCCTGGACAGGGGGATGGCTACACCTTC
CDR3 protein: CASIPGQGDGYTF

V gene: TRBV19
J gene: TRBJ2-7
clone size: NA
D gene: NA
CDR3 DNA: TGTGCCAGTAGTATAGACTTTGGGTTCGCCTACGAGCAGTACTTC
CDR3 protein: CASSIDFGFAYEQYF

V gene: TRBV18
J gene: TRBJ2-2
clone size: NA
D gene: NA
CDR3 DNA: TGTGCCAGCTCCCGGAGCACCGGGGAGCTGTTTTTT
CDR3 protein: CASSRSTGELFF

V gene: TRBV10-3
J gene: TRBJ2-3
clone size: NA
D gene: NA
CDR3 DNA: TGTGCCATCAGTGGCGTCGGCACAGATACGCAGTATTTT
CDR3 protein: CAISGVGTDTQYF

V gene: TRBV18
J gene: TRBJ1-2
clone size: NA
D gene: NA
CDR3 DNA: TGTGCCAGCTCACCTTGGACTGGGGCAGCGACCTATGGCTACACCTTC
CDR3 protein: CASSPWTGAATYGYTF